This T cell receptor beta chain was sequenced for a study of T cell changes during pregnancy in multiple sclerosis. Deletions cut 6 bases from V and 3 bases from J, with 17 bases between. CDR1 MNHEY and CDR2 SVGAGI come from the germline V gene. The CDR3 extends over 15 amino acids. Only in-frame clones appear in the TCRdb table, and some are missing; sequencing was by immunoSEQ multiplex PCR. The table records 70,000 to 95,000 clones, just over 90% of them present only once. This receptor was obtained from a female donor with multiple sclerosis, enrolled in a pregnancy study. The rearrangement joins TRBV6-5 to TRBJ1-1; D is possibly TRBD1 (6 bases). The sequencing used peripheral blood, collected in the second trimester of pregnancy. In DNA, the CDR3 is TGTGCCAGCAGGGACAGATGGAACTGGGACACTGAAGCTTTCTTT. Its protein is CASRDRWNWDTEAFF.